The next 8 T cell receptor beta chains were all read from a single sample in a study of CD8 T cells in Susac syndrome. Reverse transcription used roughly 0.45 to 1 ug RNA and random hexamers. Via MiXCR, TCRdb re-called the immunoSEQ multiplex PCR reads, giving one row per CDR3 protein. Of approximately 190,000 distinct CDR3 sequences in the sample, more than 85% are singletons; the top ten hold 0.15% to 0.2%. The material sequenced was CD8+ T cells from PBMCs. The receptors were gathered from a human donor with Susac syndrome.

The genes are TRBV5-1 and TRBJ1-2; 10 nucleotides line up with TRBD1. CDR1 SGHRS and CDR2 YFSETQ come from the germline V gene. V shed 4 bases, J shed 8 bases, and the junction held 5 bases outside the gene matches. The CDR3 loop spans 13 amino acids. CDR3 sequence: CASSVGQGRGYTF. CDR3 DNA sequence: TGCGCCAGCAGCGTGGGACAGGGGAGAGGCTACACCTTC.

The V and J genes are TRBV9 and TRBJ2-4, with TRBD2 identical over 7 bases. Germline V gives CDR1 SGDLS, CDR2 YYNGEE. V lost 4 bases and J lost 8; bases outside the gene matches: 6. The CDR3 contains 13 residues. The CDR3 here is CASSPNREDIQYF. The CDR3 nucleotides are TGTGCCAGCAGCCCAAATCGGGAGGACATTCAGTACTTC.

DNA of the CDR3: TGTGCCAGCAGCGCCCGACAGGGGGGGTATAATTCACCCCTCCACTTT. Its translation is CASSARQGGYNSPLHF. The chain is built from TRBV7-9 and TRBJ1-6; 9 nucleotides align to TRBD1. Trimming at V came to 5 bases and at J to 4 bases, leaving 6 bases not matched to a gene. The CDR3 sequence is 16 residues long. CDR1 is SEHNR and CDR2 is FQNEAQ in the germline V gene (reference sequence).

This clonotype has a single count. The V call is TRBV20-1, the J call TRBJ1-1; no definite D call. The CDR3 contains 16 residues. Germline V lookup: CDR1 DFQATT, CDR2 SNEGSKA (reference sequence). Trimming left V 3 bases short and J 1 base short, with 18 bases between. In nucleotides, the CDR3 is TGCAGTGCTAGTAATTCCTTACGAGTAGGGAACACTGAAGCTTTCTTT. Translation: CSASNSLRVGNTEAFF.

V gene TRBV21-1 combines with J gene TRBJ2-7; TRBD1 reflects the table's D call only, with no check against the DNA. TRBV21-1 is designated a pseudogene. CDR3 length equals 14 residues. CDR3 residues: CASSIRTGWYEQYF. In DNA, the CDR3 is TGTGCCAGCAGCATTAGGACAGGGTGGTACGAGCAGTACTTC.

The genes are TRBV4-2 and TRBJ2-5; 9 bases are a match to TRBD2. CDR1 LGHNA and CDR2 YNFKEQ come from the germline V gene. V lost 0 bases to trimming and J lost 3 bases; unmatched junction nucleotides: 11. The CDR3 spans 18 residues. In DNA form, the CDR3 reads TGTGCCAGCAGCCAAGAAGGGGCCCCGGGACTAGCAAAAGAGACCCAGTACTTC. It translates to CASSQEGAPGLAKETQYF.

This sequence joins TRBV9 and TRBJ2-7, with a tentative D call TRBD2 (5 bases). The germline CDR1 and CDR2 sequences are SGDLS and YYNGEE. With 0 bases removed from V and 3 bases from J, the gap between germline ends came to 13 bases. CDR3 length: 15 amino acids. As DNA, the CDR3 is TGTGCCAGCAGCGTAGCTAGGGCAGGACTCTACGAGCAGTACTTC. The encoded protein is CASSVARAGLYEQYF. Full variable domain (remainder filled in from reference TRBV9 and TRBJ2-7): DSGVTQTPKHLITATGQRVTLRCSPRSGDLSVYWYQQSLDQGLQFLIQYYNGEERAKGNILERFSAQQFPDLHSELNLSSLELGDSALYFCASSVARAGLYEQYFGPGTRLTVT.

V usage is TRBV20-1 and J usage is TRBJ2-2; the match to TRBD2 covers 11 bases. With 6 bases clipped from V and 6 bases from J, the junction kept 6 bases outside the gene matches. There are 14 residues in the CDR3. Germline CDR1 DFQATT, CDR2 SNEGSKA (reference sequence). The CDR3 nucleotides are TGCAGTGCGGTAGCGGGGGGGCGGGCCGGGGAGCTGTTTTTT. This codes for CSAVAGGRAGELFF.